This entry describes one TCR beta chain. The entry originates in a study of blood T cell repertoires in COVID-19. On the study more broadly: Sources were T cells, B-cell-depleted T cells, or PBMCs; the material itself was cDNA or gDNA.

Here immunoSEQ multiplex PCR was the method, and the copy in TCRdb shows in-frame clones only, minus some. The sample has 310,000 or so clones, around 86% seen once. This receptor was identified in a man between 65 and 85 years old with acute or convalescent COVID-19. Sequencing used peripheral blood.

The CDR3, as DNA: TGCGCCAGCAGCCCACAGGGTTTCAATGAGCAGTTCTTC. Translated: CASSPQGFNEQFF. The chain joins TRBV5-1 to TRBJ2-1; weak D call: TRBD1 (6 bases). Trimming left V 4 bases short and J 6 bases short, with 11 bases between. Germline V gene lookup returns CDR1 SGHRS and CDR2 YFSETQ. This CDR3 is 13 amino acids long. The full variable domain, in which reference TRBV5-1 and TRBJ2-1 provide the parts outside the CDR3, is KAGVTQTPRYLIKTRGQQVTLSCSPISGHRSVSWYQQTPGQGLQFLFEYFSETQRNKGNFPGRFSGRQFSNSRSEMNVSTLELGDSALYLCASSPQGFNEQFFGPGTRLTVL.